Listed here are 9 T cell receptor beta chains from one sample, sequenced in a study of shared clonotypes between healthy human individuals. Using immunoSEQ multiplex PCR, the repertoire was profiled, and TCRdb retains in-frame clones only, with some absent. Among 2 million to 2.5 million clones listed, approximately 94% were seen once. Sequencing was done on a sample of naive CD4+ T cells sorted from blood. As to subset: CD45RA+ positively selected. Source of these receptors: a young man in good health.

The gene calls are TRBV4-2 and TRBJ2-2, with 9 bases that match TRBD2. CDR3 length: 19 amino acids. Germline V gene data show CDR1 as LGHNA and CDR2 as YNFKEQ. Trimming at V came to 0 bases and at J to 0 bases, leaving 8 bases not matched to a gene. CDR3 in amino acids: CASSQDRGSGGANTGELFF. The CDR3 DNA sequence: TGTGCCAGCAGCCAAGATCGCGGTAGCGGGGGTGCGAACACCGGGGAGCTGTTTTTT.

The genes are TRBV11-3 and TRBJ2-3; no definite D call. This CDR3 comprises 14 residues. CDR1 and CDR2 from the germline V gene are SGHNT and YENEEA. Trimming took off 0 bases at V and 9 bases at J, with 13 bases between the two ends. The CDR3 spells CASSLDNSDRTQYF. The CDR3 bases are TGTGCCAGCAGCTTAGATAACAGTGATCGCACGCAGTATTTT.

This chain joins TRBV9 and TRBJ2-1; D remains ambiguous. Germline V gives CDR1 SGDLS, CDR2 YYNGEE. V was cut by 3 bases and J by 4 bases, with 8 bases left in between. CDR3 size: 13 residues. CDR3 DNA: TGTGCCAGCAGCGCCCAGGTTTACAATGAGCAGTTCTTC. Its translation: CASSAQVYNEQFF.

The DNA of the CDR3 is TGTGCCAGCAGTAATTCTAAGCGGGGCAGCTCCTACGAGCAGTACTTC. It encodes CASSNSKRGSSYEQYF. The V call is TRBV7-9, the J call TRBJ2-7; 7 bases line up with TRBD2. This CDR3 has 16 amino acids. Germline lookup yields CDR1 SEHNR and CDR2 FQNEAQ (reference sequence). With V trimmed by 6 bases and J by 0 bases, 11 bases remained unmatched.

This chain links TRBV5-6 with TRBJ2-1; no reliable D call. V lost 0 bases to trimming and J lost 4 bases, with 11 bases between them. CDR3 length: 15 residues. Germline V gives CDR1 SGHDT, CDR2 YYEEEE. CDR3 in amino acids: CASSLERRVYNEQFF. The CDR3 region has the DNA TGTGCCAGCAGCTTGGAACGGCGTGTTTACAATGAGCAGTTCTTC.

V usage is TRBV2 and J usage is TRBJ2-1; TRBD2 aligns across 14 bases. Germline CDR1 reads SNHLY; CDR2 reads FYNNEI. The CDR3 loop spans 16 amino acids. The V and J ends lost 6 bases and 7 bases, in that order; junction bases with no gene match: 8. CDR3 DNA: TGTGCCAGCAGATTCCGACTAGCGGGAGGGTCAAATGAGCAGTTCTTC. This gives the protein CASRFRLAGGSNEQFF.

This chain connects TRBV7-2 to TRBJ1-5, with 9 positions matching TRBD1. CDR1 and CDR2 from the germline V gene are SGHTA and FQGNSA. V shed 4 bases and J 3 bases; nucleotides not matched to a gene: 10. This CDR3 has 17 amino acids. CDR3 nucleotide sequence: TGTGCCAGCAGCTCCGACTGGGGGACAGGGAACAATCAGCCCCAGCATTTT. Translating gives CASSSDWGTGNNQPQHF.

The J gene is TRBJ1-2, the V gene TRBV27, with 10 nucleotides matching TRBD1. With V trimmed by 5 bases and J by 0 bases, 6 bases remained unmatched. The CDR3 is made up of 16 amino acids. Germline V gives CDR1 MNHEY, CDR2 SMNVEV (reference sequence). The CDR3 sequence: CASSPRQGASNYGYTF. CDR3 DNA: TGTGCCAGCAGTCCGAGACAGGGGGCGTCTAACTATGGCTACACCTTC.

Only a few counts were recorded for this clone. The J gene is TRBJ1-5, the V gene TRBV7-2; the D is unclear. Germline V lookup: CDR1 SGHTA, CDR2 FQGNSA. The CDR3 covers 13 residues. Trimming cost V 3 bases and J 3 bases, with 6 bases left between them. Written as DNA, the CDR3 is TGTGCCAGCAGCTTTAGAGACAATCAGCCCCAGCATTTT. Translating gives CASSFRDNQPQHF.